The source of this T cell receptor beta chain is a study of blood T cells in healthy people across ages. Broader study findings: Unsorted PBMCs prevented conclusive naive versus antigen-experienced comparison.

PBMCs, at least 7 million per sample, were isolated. Extraction yielded at least 5 micrograms of total RNA per sample. This clonotype was seen more than once but under ten times. Its antigen is undetermined. The V and J ends lost 8 bases and 0 bases respectively, with 20 bases between them. The CDR3 loop spans 17 amino acids. With a J-beta primer mix and a sample-barcoded 5' primer, a second PCR ran roughly 6 to 11 cycles. MiXCR, run by TCRdb on the 5' RACE reads, gives a single entry per CDR3 protein. The sample holds 650,000 to 1,000,000 distinct CDR3 sequences, about 45% seen once. This receptor was taken from a man older than 75 in good health. What was sequenced was blood. This chain connects TRBV12-3 or TRBV12-4 to TRBJ2-1, with D uncertain. CDR3 nucleotides: TGTGCCAGCGTTAAGCTTCAGCCGGCGAGCTCCTACAATGAGCAGTTCTTC. Translated: CASVKLQPASSYNEQFF.